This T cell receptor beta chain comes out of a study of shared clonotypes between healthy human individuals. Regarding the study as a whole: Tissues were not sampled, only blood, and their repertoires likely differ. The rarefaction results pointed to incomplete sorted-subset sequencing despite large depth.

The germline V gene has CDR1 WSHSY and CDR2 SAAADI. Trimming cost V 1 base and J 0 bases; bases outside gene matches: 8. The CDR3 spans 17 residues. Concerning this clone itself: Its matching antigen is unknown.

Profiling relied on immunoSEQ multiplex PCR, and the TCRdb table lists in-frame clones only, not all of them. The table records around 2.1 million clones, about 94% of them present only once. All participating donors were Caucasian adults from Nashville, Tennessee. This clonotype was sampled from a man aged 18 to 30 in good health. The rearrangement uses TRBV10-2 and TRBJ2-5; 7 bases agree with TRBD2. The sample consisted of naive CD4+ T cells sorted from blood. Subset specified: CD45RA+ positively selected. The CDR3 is CASSELGAGVYQETQYF. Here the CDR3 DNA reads TGCGCCAGCAGTGAGTTAGGGGCGGGGGTTTACCAAGAGACCCAGTACTTC.